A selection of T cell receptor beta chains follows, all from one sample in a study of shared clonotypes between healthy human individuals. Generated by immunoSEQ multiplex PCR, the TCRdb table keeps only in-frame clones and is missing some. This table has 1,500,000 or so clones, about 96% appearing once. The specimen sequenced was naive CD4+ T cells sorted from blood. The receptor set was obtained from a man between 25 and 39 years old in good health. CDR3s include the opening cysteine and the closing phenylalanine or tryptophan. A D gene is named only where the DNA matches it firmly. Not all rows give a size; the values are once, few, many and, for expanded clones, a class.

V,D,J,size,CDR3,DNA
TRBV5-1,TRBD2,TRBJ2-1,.,CASSSGLAGGPNNEQFF,TGCGCCAGCAGCTCGGGACTAGCGGGAGGGCCTAACAATGAGCAGTTCTTC
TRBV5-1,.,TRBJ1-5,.,CASSPRLGQDQPQHF,TGCGCCAGCAGCCCCCGACTAGGCCAGGATCAGCCCCAGCATTTT
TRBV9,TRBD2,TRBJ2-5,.,CASSRGGRAFSQETQYF,TGTGCCAGCAGCCGAGGCGGGAGGGCTTTCTCACAAGAGACCCAGTACTTC
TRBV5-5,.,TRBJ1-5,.,CASSLGGAPRGQPQHF,TGTGCCAGCAGCTTGGGTGGGGCACCCCGTGGACAGCCCCAGCATTTT
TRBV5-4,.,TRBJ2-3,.,CASSLALPDTQYF,TGTGCCAGCAGCTTGGCCCTCCCAGATACGCAGTATTTT
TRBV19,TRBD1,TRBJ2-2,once,CASSPMRPGTGNTGELFF,TGTGCCAGTAGTCCTATGAGACCGGGGACAGGGAACACCGGGGAGCTGTTTTTT
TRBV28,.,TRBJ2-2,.,CASSLLGTGELFF,TGTGCCAGCAGTTTACTTGGGACCGGGGAGCTGTTTTTT
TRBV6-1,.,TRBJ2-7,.,CASRVSGPYSYEQYF,TGTGCCAGCAGGGTGAGCGGGCCCTACTCCTACGAGCAGTACTTC
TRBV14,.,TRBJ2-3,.,CASSQDRGYTDTQYF,TGTGCCAGCAGCCAAGATCGGGGATACACAGATACGCAGTATTTT
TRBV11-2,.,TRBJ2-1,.,CASSLDLAEQFF,TGTGCCAGCAGCTTAGATCTGGCTGAGCAGTTCTTC
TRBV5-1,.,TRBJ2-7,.,CASSFSDSEYEQYF,TGCGCCAGCAGCTTTTCGGACAGCGAATACGAGCAGTACTTC
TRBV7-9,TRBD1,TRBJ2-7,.,CASSPAGTGGAYEQYF,TGTGCCAGCAGCCCCGCGGGGACAGGGGGCGCGTACGAGCAGTACTTC
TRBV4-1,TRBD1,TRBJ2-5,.,CASSPLGVNRGRQETQYF,TGCGCCAGCAGCCCCCTCGGGGTGAACAGGGGGCGTCAAGAGACCCAGTACTTC
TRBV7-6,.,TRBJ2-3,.,CASALWRRVTDTQYF,TGTGCCAGCGCCCTATGGCGGCGGGTCACAGATACGCAGTATTTT
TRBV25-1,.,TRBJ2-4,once,CASSHIEQGGGAKNIQYF,TGTGCCAGCAGCCACATCGAACAGGGTGGGGGGGCCAAAAACATTCAGTACTTC
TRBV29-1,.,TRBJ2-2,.,CSVAPAVVTGELFF,TGCAGCGTTGCTCCAGCGGTAGTCACCGGGGAGCTGTTTTTT